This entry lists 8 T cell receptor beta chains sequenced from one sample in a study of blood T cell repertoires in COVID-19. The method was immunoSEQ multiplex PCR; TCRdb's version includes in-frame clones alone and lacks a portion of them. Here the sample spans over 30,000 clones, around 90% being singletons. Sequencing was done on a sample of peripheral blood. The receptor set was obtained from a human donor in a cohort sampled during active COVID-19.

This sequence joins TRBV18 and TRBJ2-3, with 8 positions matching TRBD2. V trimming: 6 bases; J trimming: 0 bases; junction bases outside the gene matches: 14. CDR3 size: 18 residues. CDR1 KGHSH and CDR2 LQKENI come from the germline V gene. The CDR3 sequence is CASSQAPPGRGSTDTQYF. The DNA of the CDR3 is TGTGCCAGCTCGCAAGCCCCCCCCGGGAGGGGGAGCACAGATACGCAGTATTTT.

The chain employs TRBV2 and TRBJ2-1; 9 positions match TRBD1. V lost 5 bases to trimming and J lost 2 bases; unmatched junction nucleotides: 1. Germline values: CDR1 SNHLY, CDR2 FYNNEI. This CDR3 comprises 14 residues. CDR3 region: CASSTGGTYNEQFF. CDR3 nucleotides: TGTGCCAGCAGTACAGGGGGCACCTACAATGAGCAGTTCTTC.

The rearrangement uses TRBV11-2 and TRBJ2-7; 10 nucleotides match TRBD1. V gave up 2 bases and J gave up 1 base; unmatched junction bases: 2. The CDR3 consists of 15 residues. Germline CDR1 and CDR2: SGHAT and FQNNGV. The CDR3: CASSLRTGGSYEQYF. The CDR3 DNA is TGTGCCAGCAGCTTACGGACAGGGGGATCCTACGAGCAGTACTTC.

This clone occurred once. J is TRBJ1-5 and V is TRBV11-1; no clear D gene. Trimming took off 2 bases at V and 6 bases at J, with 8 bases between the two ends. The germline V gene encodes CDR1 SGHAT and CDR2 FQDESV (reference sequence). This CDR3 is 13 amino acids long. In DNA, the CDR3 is TGTGCCAGCAGCTTAATCTTGAGTCAGCCCCAGCATTTT. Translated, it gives CASSLILSQPQHF.

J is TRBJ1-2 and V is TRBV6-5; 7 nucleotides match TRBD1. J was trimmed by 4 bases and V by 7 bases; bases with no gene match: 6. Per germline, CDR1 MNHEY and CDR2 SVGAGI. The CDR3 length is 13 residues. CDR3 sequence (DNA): TGTGCCAGCACGCCGACAGGGTTCTATGGCTACACCTTC. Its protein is CASTPTGFYGYTF.

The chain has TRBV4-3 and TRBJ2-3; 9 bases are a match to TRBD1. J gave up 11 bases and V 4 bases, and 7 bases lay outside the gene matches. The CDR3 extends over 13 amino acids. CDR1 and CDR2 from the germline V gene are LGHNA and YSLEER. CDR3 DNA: TGCGCCAGCAGCCGTCGACAGGGGGAGATGCAGTATTTT. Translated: CASSRRQGEMQYF.

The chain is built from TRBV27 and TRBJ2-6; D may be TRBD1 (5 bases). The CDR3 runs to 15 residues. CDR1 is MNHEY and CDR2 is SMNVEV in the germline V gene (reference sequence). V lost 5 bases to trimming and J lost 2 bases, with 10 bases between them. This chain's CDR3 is CASSLTGAGANVLTF. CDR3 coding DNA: TGTGCCAGCAGTCTCACAGGAGCTGGGGCCAACGTCCTGACTTTC.

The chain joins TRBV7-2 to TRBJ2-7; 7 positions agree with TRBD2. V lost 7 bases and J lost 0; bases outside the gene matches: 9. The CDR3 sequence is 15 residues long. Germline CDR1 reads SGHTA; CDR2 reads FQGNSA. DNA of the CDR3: TGTGCCAGCACCCCGGGCGGGGGACTCTCCTACGAGCAGTACTTC. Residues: CASTPGGGLSYEQYF.